These T cell receptor beta chains were read from a single sample in a study of blood T cell repertoires in COVID-19. Profiled with immunoSEQ multiplex PCR; TCRdb holds only in-frame clones, not every one. This table holds under 95,000 clones, around 85% found once. The sequenced sample was peripheral blood. These receptors were collected from a man older than 75 in a cohort sampled during active COVID-19. The CDR3 runs from the conserved cysteine through the conserved F or W. D genes are given only for firm matches. Clone size is given for some rows only: seen once, a few or many times, or a class if the clone is expanded.

cdr3_length	d_call	v_call	clone_size	j_call	cdr3_nt	cdr3_aa
16	NA	TRBV5-1	once	TRBJ2-1	TGCGCCAGCAGCTTGGAAGACAGCCCACACTACAATGAGCAGTTCTTC	CASSLEDSPHYNEQFF
12	NA	TRBV3-1/TRBV3-2	NA	TRBJ2-1	TGTGCCAGCAGTCAAGCTAGCCTTGAGCAGTTCTTC	CASSQASLEQFF
13	TRBD1	TRBV6-5	NA	TRBJ1-1	TGTGCCAGCAGTCGACAGGGTCCGCAGGCGGCTTTCTTT	CASSRQGPQAAFF
16	TRBD2	TRBV7-6	NA	TRBJ2-1	TGTGCCAGCGGTAGCGGGGGGCATAGCTCCTACAATGAGCAGTTCTTC	CASGSGGHSSYNEQFF
16	TRBD1	TRBV27	once	TRBJ1-4	TGTGCCAGCAGTTTTAAAACAGGGGGCGCGGGTGAAAAACTGTTTTTT	CASSFKTGGAGEKLFF
14	NA	TRBV18	NA	TRBJ1-6	TGTGCCAGCTCACCACTGGAGAGGAATTCACCCCTCCACTTT	CASSPLERNSPLHF
11	NA	TRBV21-1	NA	TRBJ1-2	TGTGCCAGCACTGACAGCGATGGCTACACCTTC	CASTDSDGYTF
12	NA	TRBV24-1	NA	TRBJ2-1	TGTGCCACCAGTGATTTTCTCGGTGAGCAGTTCTTC	CATSDFLGEQFF
15	NA	TRBV24-1	NA	TRBJ2-5	TGTGCCACCAGTGATACGCGGGGCGGAAAAGAGACCCAGTACTTC	CATSDTRGGKETQYF
15	TRBD2	TRBV9	NA	TRBJ2-5	TGTGCCAGCAGCGTTATGAGCGGGGGAGGAGAGACCCAGTACTTC	CASSVMSGGGETQYF
14	NA	TRBV28	NA	TRBJ1-2	TGTGCCAGCAGTATCGTGACCGGGGAGGCCGGCTACACCTTC	CASSIVTGEAGYTF
17	TRBD2	TRBV7-8	NA	TRBJ2-2	TGTGCCAGCAGCTTAGGGGCTAGCGGGGGGGCGGCCGGGGAGCTGTTTTTT	CASSLGASGGAAGELFF
19	NA	TRBV14	NA	TRBJ2-1	TGTGCCAGCAGCCAAGATAGGACGGGGGGCGTCCCCCTCTACAATGAGCAGTTCTTC	CASSQDRTGGVPLYNEQFF
17	NA	TRBV5-1	few	TRBJ2-2	TGCGCCAGCAGCTTGGCAGGGATGGACAGGAACACCGGGGAGCTGTTTTTT	CASSLAGMDRNTGELFF
14	NA	TRBV27	NA	TRBJ1-6	TGTGCCAGCAGTTCTCCGGGGAGAGATTCACCCCTCCACTTT	CASSSPGRDSPLHF
17	TRBD2	TRBV3-1/TRBV3-2	NA	TRBJ2-3	TGTGCCAGCAGCCACGTTTCATCGGGGGGGCCGGCAGATACGCAGTATTTT	CASSHVSSGGPADTQYF
14	NA	TRBV5-3	NA	TRBJ1-2	TGTGCCAGAAGCTCAACAGGGACCTACTATGGCTACACCTTC	CARSSTGTYYGYTF
13	NA	TRBV5-1	NA	TRBJ2-7	TGCGCCAGCAGCCTGACTCCTTACTACGAGCAGTACTTC	CASSLTPYYEQYF
18	TRBD1	TRBV7-2	NA	TRBJ1-3	TGTGCCAGCAGCCCCACCCTCCCGGGACAGGGGGCTGGAAACACCATATATTTT	CASSPTLPGQGAGNTIYF
15	TRBD2	TRBV5-6	NA	TRBJ2-5	TGTGCCAGCAACTCGGGACTAGCGGGCCAAGAGACCCAGTACTTC	CASNSGLAGQETQYF
16	TRBD2	TRBV5-4	NA	TRBJ2-3	TGTGCCAGCGGGACTAGCGGGGGGGCCGGATCAGATACGCAGTATTTT	CASGTSGGAGSDTQYF
18	TRBD1	TRBV7-6	NA	TRBJ1-1	TGTGCCAGCAGCTATGCCGACAGGGCTGGTGGGTTGAGGGCTGAAGCTTTCTTT	CASSYADRAGGLRAEAFF
15	NA	TRBV19	NA	TRBJ2-2	TGTGCCAGTAGTATACGGACACACGACACCGGGGAGCTGTTTTTT	CASSIRTHDTGELFF
14	NA	TRBV7-9	NA	TRBJ1-5	TGTGCCAGCAGCTTCGACGGAGGAGCCCGGCCCCAGCATTTT	CASSFDGGARPQHF
18	NA	TRBV10-3	NA	TRBJ2-5	TGTGCCACCAGGAGCTCCCTGGGAGAGGGAATGTACCAAGAGACCCAGTACTTC	CATRSSLGEGMYQETQYF
15	TRBD1	TRBV28	NA	TRBJ2-2	TGTGCCAGCAGTCGAAGACAGGGGTACACCGGGGAGCTGTTTTTT	CASSRRQGYTGELFF
15	TRBD1	TRBV5-4	NA	TRBJ2-1	TGTGCCAGCAGCTCCCGCGCGGCAGGGGGTAATGAGCAGTTCTTC	CASSSRAAGGNEQFF
15	NA	TRBV6-5	NA	TRBJ1-6	TGTGCCAGCAGGATAACAGGGCTGGATAATTCACCCCTCCACTTT	CASRITGLDNSPLHF
14	NA	TRBV3-1/TRBV3-2	once	TRBJ2-1	TGTGCCAGCAGCCAAGGAGCGACCTACAATGAGCAGTTCTTC	CASSQGATYNEQFF
14	TRBD2	TRBV20-1	NA	TRBJ2-1	TGCAGTGCTAGTCTCGGGGGGGGCCTGAATGAGCAGTTCTTC	CSASLGGGLNEQFF
14	NA	TRBV2	NA	TRBJ1-6	TGTGCCAGCAGTGACAGGGGTTGGCGTTCACCCCTCCACTTT	CASSDRGWRSPLHF
12	TRBD2	TRBV29-1	NA	TRBJ2-1	TGCAGCGTGGGAACTAGCGCCAATGAGCAGTTCTTC	CSVGTSANEQFF
15	NA	TRBV25-1	NA	TRBJ2-7	TGTGCCAGCAGTGCCTTCCCCAGGGGGGATTACGAGCAGTACTTC	CASSAFPRGDYEQYF
14	TRBD1	TRBV18	once	TRBJ2-3	TGTGCCAGCTCACCCGCCAGCCAGGGGGCTACGCAGTATTTT	CASSPASQGATQYF
15	TRBD1	TRBV29-1	NA	TRBJ2-1	TGCAGCACGAGCCCGGGACAGGGAATACTAAATGAGCAGTTCTTC	CSTSPGQGILNEQFF
15	NA	TRBV5-1	NA	TRBJ1-5	TGCGCCAGCAGCTTGTCCGGGGGGCCAAATCAGCCCCAGCATTTT	CASSLSGGPNQPQHF
13	TRBD2	TRBV7-2	NA	TRBJ2-5	TGTGCCAGCAGCTCCAGCGGGGGTGAGACCCAGTACTTC	CASSSSGGETQYF
15	TRBD1	TRBV3-1/TRBV3-2	NA	TRBJ2-1	TGTGCCAGCAGCCGCCCGGGGACAGGGTGGAATGAGCAGTTCTTC	CASSRPGTGWNEQFF
16	NA	TRBV6-2/TRBV6-3	NA	TRBJ1-5	TGTGCCAGCAGCAGGGAACAGGGTTCGGGCAATCAGCCCCAGCATTTT	CASSREQGSGNQPQHF
15	TRBD2	TRBV19	NA	TRBJ2-7	TGTGCCAGTAGTCGTGGACTAGCGGAGTCCTACGAGCAGTACTTC	CASSRGLAESYEQYF
11	NA	TRBV9	once	TRBJ2-7	TGTGCCAAAGCCGGGGCCTACGAGCAGTACTTC	CAKAGAYEQYF